This passage covers 10 T cell receptor beta chains from one sample sequenced in a study of blood T cell repertoires in COVID-19. Repertoires were generated with immunoSEQ multiplex PCR, while TCRdb's copy carries only in-frame clones and drops some. The sample records about 190,000 clones, less than 85% being singletons. The sample taken for sequencing was peripheral blood. The receptors were sampled from a woman older than 75 with active or convalescent COVID-19.

This chain links TRBV7-9 with TRBJ2-7, with 9 bases aligning to TRBD1. The germline gives CDR1 SEHNR, CDR2 FQNEAQ (reference sequence). This CDR3 is 15 amino acids long. With V trimmed by 0 bases and J by 6 bases, 6 bases remained unmatched. In DNA form, the CDR3 reads TGTGCCAGCAGCTTAGCGGAGGACAGGGGTGTCGAGCAGTACTTC. It specifies CASSLAEDRGVEQYF.

There are a few counts of this clone. The chain combines TRBV5-1 with TRBJ1-1, with 10 bases identical to TRBD1. Germline V lookup: CDR1 SGHRS, CDR2 YFSETQ. J was trimmed by 5 bases and V by 3 bases; bases with no gene match: 4. The CDR3 contains 14 residues. CDR3 sequence reads: CASSSGQGETEAFF. DNA for the CDR3: TGCGCCAGCAGCTCCGGACAGGGGGAAACTGAAGCTTTCTTT.

The V gene is TRBV29-1, the J gene TRBJ2-5, with 7 bases lining up with TRBD2. There are 15 residues in the CDR3. V shed 0 bases, J shed 4 bases, and the junction held 8 bases outside the gene matches. CDR1 SQVTM and CDR2 ANQGSEA come from the germline V gene. In DNA, the CDR3 is TGCAGCGTTGAAGATTTCACTAGCGAGACAGAGACCCAGTACTTC. Encoded protein: CSVEDFTSETETQYF.

This clone was counted a single time. This chain connects TRBV11-3 to TRBJ2-3; 8 bases are a match to TRBD1. CDR3 size: 15 residues. V lost 1 base to trimming and J lost 6 bases; unmatched junction nucleotides: 6. Germline values: CDR1 SGHNT, CDR2 YENEEA. CDR3 sequence (DNA): TGTGCCAGCAGCTTAGGGACAGGGCTATCGGATACGCAGTATTTT. Protein: CASSLGTGLSDTQYF. Full variable domain (outside the CDR3, taken from reference TRBV11-3 and TRBJ2-3): EAGVVQSPRYKIIEKKQPVAFWCNPISGHNTLYWYLQNLGQGPELLIRYENEEAVDDSQLPKDRFSAERLKGVDSTLKIQPAELGDSAVYLCASSLGTGLSDTQYFGPGTRLTVL.

The chain carries TRBV9 and TRBJ1-1, with 7 bases fitting TRBD1. The trim removed 3 bases at V and 1 base at J, leaving 3 bases unmatched. CDR1 SGDLS and CDR2 YYNGEE come from the germline V gene. The CDR3 totals 14 residues. The CDR3 coding sequence is TGTGCCAGCAGCGGGACAGGAGGGAACACTGAAGCTTTCTTT. Translated, it gives CASSGTGGNTEAFF.

V and J are TRBV14 and TRBJ1-2, with a possible D match to TRBD1 (6 bases). Trimming pared 5 bases from V and 8 bases from J, leaving 15 bases between. The CDR3 extends over 13 amino acids. Per germline, CDR1 SGHDN and CDR2 FVKESK. CDR3 region: CASSRDTSGGYTF. DNA for the CDR3: TGTGCCAGCAGCAGGGACACCTCTGGGGGCTACACCTTC.

The V gene is TRBV5-4, the J gene TRBJ2-7; tentative D call: TRBD2 (6 bases). CDR1 and CDR2 (germline): SGHNT, YYREEE (reference sequence). Between the trimmed V and J ends, which lost 3 bases and 3 bases, there was a span of 16 bases. This CDR3 spans 15 amino acids. The CDR3 loop is CASSSLGDSLYEQYF. As DNA, the CDR3 is TGTGCCAGCAGCTCCCTCGGGGACTCTCTCTACGAGCAGTACTTC.

This clone was picked up one time. The rearrangement joins TRBV6-5 to TRBJ2-5; D possibly corresponds to TRBD2 (6 bases). V gave up 0 bases and J gave up 5 bases, with 16 bases separating them. In germline, CDR1 is MNHEY, CDR2 SVGAGI. This CDR3 has 16 residues. The CDR3 sequence: CASSYSSIGGAETQYF. CDR3 coding DNA: TGTGCCAGCAGTTACTCGAGTATCGGGGGAGCGGAGACCCAGTACTTC.

This clone occurred a few times. The chain carries TRBV7-9 and TRBJ1-1; 7 bases are a match to TRBD1. This CDR3 region has 14 residues. V lost 6 bases, J lost 6 bases, and 10 bases stayed unmatched. Germline values: CDR1 SEHNR, CDR2 FQNEAQ (reference sequence). DNA of the CDR3: TGTGCCAGCAGACGACAGGGAGACAGCTCTGAAGCTTTCTTT. It translates to CASRRQGDSSEAFF.

The chain carries TRBV25-1 and TRBJ2-3; a possible D gene is TRBD2 (5 bases). The germline gives CDR1 MGHDK, CDR2 SYGVNS. CDR3 length equals 15 residues. V lost 2 bases, J lost 0 bases, and 9 bases lay in between. The CDR3 DNA reads as TGTGCCAGCAGTGAAGCGGGCGGGAGCACAGATACGCAGTATTTT. Translated: CASSEAGGSTDTQYF.